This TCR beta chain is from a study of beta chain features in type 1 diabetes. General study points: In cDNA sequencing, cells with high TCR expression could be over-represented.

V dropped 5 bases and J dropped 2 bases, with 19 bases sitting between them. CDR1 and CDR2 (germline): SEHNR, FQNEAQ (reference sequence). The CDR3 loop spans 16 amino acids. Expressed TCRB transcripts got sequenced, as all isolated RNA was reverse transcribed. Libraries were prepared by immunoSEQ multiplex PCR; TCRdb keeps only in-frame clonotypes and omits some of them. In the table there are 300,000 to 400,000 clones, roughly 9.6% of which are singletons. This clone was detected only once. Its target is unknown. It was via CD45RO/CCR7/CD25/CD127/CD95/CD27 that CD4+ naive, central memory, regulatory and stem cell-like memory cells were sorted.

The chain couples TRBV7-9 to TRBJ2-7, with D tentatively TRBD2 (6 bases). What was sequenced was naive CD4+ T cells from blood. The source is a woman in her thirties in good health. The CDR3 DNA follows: TGTGCCAGCAGCCGGTGGAGGGGAAGAGAGCCCTACGAGCAGTACTTC. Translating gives CASSRWRGREPYEQYF.